This TCR beta chain appears in the sequencing data of a study of shared clonotypes between healthy human individuals. Splitting the CD4+ cells yielded a CD45RA+ naive subset and a CD45RA-negative memory subset. Notes on the study in general: Clonotype sharing across a few donors was observed for around 5% of naive CD4 clonotypes.

As to this clone: Its antigen remains unknown.

The germline CDR1 and CDR2 sequences are SEHNR and FQNEAQ (reference sequence). V trimming: 5 bases; J trimming: 7 bases; junction bases outside the gene matches: 8. The CDR3 runs to 14 residues. In the original workflow: For the immunoSEQ data, sequences were junction-only without quality scores, so filtering differed. The assay was immunoSEQ multiplex PCR, and TCRdb's table has in-frame clones only and misses some. V and J calls and clone size follow that table, whereas D and trimming were derived from the DNA. Here the sample spans some 2 million clones, 85% to 95% being singletons. This chain joins TRBV7-9 and TRBJ1-2; TRBD1 matches 9 bases. The material sequenced was naive CD4+ T cells sorted from blood. This sample's subset: CD45RA+ positively selected. The receptor's source is a man younger than 35 in good health. The CDR3 here is CASSPLGTGFGYTF. CDR3 DNA sequence: TGTGCCAGCAGCCCCCTTGGGACAGGGTTTGGCTACACCTTC.